The 23 T cell receptor beta chains given below trace back to one sample, sequenced in a study of blood T cell repertoires in COVID-19. Sequencing used immunoSEQ multiplex PCR; TCRdb keeps in-frame clones, though not all of them. The sample shows roughly 400,000 clones, 88% of them seen only once. The sample was PBMCs or T cells enriched from blood (not recorded which). These receptors all stem from a woman aged 40 to 50 with acute COVID-19.

V is TRBV6-1 and J is TRBJ1-5; D is possibly TRBD1 (6 bases). The CDR3 extends over 15 amino acids. Germline V gives CDR1 MNHNS, CDR2 SASEGT. Trimming cost V 2 bases and J 3 bases, with 11 bases left between them. The DNA for the CDR3 is TGTGCCAGCAGTGAATGGGGACAAAACAATCAGCCCCAGCATTTT. This sequence encodes CASSEWGQNNQPQHF.

The V gene is TRBV27, the J gene TRBJ2-2, with D tentatively TRBD1 (5 bases). The germline CDR1 and CDR2 sequences are MNHEY and SMNVEV (reference sequence). The CDR3 spans 13 residues. Trimming removed 5 bases at V and 4 bases at J, with 8 bases between. This chain's CDR3 is CASSVDSTGELFF. The DNA of the CDR3 is TGTGCCAGCAGTGTCGACAGCACCGGGGAGCTGTTTTTT.

A single count supports this clone. The gene calls are TRBV15 and TRBJ1-4; D not resolved. From germline, CDR1 is LNHNV and CDR2 YYDKDF (reference sequence). This CDR3 is 14 amino acids long. The V and J ends lost 3 bases and 0 bases respectively, with 5 bases between them. Written as DNA, the CDR3 is TGTGCCACCAGCAGCATTGCAACTAATGAAAAACTGTTTTTT. Translation gives CATSSIATNEKLFF.

The rearrangement uses TRBV5-4 and TRBJ2-7; 9 nucleotides line up with TRBD2. The CDR3 extends over 16 amino acids. Germline CDR1 is SGHNT and CDR2 is YYREEE (reference sequence). V gave up 4 bases and J gave up 4 bases; unmatched junction bases: 12. The CDR3 protein is CASSPGDLAGFYEQYF. The CDR3 DNA follows: TGTGCCAGCAGCCCAGGGGATCTAGCGGGATTTTACGAGCAGTACTTC. The complete variable domain, with remaining parts taken from reference TRBV5-4 and TRBJ2-7, reads ETGVTQSPTHLIKTRGQQVTLRCSSQSGHNTVSWYQQALGQGPQFIFQYYREEENGRGNFPPRFSGLQFPNYSSELNVNALELDDSALYLCASSPGDLAGFYEQYFGPGTRLTVT.

J is TRBJ2-7 and V is TRBV30, with D maybe TRBD1 (5 bases). V gave up 2 bases and J gave up 3 bases, with 11 bases separating them. This CDR3 spans 13 amino acids. Germline V gene sequence: CDR1 GTSNPN, CDR2 SVGIG (reference sequence). The DNA for the CDR3 is TGTGCCTGGAGTCCCGCAGGGAACTACGAGCAGTACTTC. Its translation: CAWSPAGNYEQYF. Variable domain in full (rest from reference TRBV30 and TRBJ2-7): SQTIHQWPATLVQPVGSPLSLECTVEGTSNPNLYWYRQAAGRGLQLLFYSVGIGQISSEVPQNLSASRPQDRQFILSSKKLLLSDSGFYLCAWSPAGNYEQYFGPGTRLTVT.

This clone was picked up one time. V and J are TRBV2 and TRBJ1-1, with 7 positions matching TRBD1. Germline loops: CDR1 SNHLY, CDR2 FYNNEI. The CDR3 length is 14 residues. V lost 5 bases to trimming and J lost 1 base; unmatched junction nucleotides: 4. This CDR3 is CASSNRGGNTEAFF. The CDR3 nucleotides are TGTGCCAGCAGTAACAGGGGCGGGAACACTGAAGCTTTCTTT.

This chain joins TRBV6-1 and TRBJ2-2, with TRBD1 as a possible D gene (5 bases). Germline CDR1 is MNHNS and CDR2 is SASEGT. The CDR3 is 13 residues long. Trimming took 3 bases from V and 7 from J, leaving 9 bases between them. The CDR3 sequence: CASSDQGYGELFF. In DNA, the CDR3 is TGTGCCAGCAGTGACCAGGGTTACGGGGAGCTGTTTTTT.

The V call is TRBV7-9, the J call TRBJ1-5, with 7 bases aligning to TRBD1. This CDR3 contains 14 residues. Losses at the gene ends were 5 bases for V and 3 bases for J; bases not matched to a gene: 4. CDR1 is SEHNR, CDR2 FQNEAQ, per germline (reference sequence). The CDR3 is CASSATGVNQPQHF. CDR3 coding DNA: TGTGCCAGCAGCGCAACAGGGGTCAATCAGCCCCAGCATTTT.

The CDR3 bases are TGCGCCAGCAGCTTGAGGGCCCCGGGGATAGATACGCAGTATTTT. It yields the protein CASSLRAPGIDTQYF. The chain links TRBV5-1 to TRBJ2-3; a weak D match, TRBD2 (5 bases). CDR1 is SGHRS and CDR2 is YFSETQ in the germline V gene. The V end was cut by 1 base, the J end by 5 bases, with 14 bases between. This CDR3 has 15 residues.

The chain combines TRBV5-8 with TRBJ2-2, with 10 bases lining up with TRBD2. V shed 4 bases and J 2 bases; nucleotides not matched to a gene: 5. Germline V gene sequence: CDR1 SGHTS, CDR2 YDEGEE. This CDR3 contains 16 residues. CDR3 sequence (DNA): TGTGCCAGCAGCCCTTTAGCGGGGGGCAACACCGGGGAGCTGTTTTTT. Translation: CASSPLAGGNTGELFF.

The CDR3 is CASSSQGLAGYNEQFF. The CDR3 DNA sequence: TGTGCCAGCAGCTCTCAGGGACTAGCGGGATACAATGAGCAGTTCTTC. The chain recombines TRBV7-2 with TRBJ2-1; the match to TRBD2 covers 13 bases. CDR1 is SGHTA, CDR2 FQGNSA, per germline. V lost 4 bases, J lost 4 bases, and 4 bases stayed unmatched. The CDR3 has 16 amino acids.

The CDR3 sequence: CASSPSRQGLGGYTF. CDR3 in DNA: TGTGCCAGCAGTCCCTCTCGACAGGGTCTAGGAGGCTACACCTTC. This sequence joins TRBV6-5 and TRBJ1-2, with 7 bases fitting TRBD1. With 5 bases clipped from V and 8 bases from J, the junction kept 14 bases outside the gene matches. Germline-derived CDR1 and CDR2 are MNHEY and SVGAGI. The CDR3 loop spans 15 amino acids.

This clone appeared a single time. The chain links TRBV2 to TRBJ2-7, with D tentatively TRBD2 (6 bases). The CDR3 spans 15 residues. V lost 6 bases and J lost 3, with 18 bases in between. Looked up from germline, CDR1 is SNHLY and CDR2 is FYNNEI. The CDR3 region is CASREGSGEGYEQYF. CDR3 sequence (DNA): TGTGCCAGCAGGGAGGGATCGGGGGAAGGCTACGAGCAGTACTTC.

V usage is TRBV7-8 and J usage is TRBJ2-1, with TRBD2 identical over 10 bases. V dropped 2 bases and J dropped 6; count of bases not matched to a gene: 13. Germline assignment: CDR1 SGHVS and CDR2 FQNEAQ. This CDR3 region has 18 residues. This chain's CDR3 is CASSLLGIVTSGANEQFF. For the CDR3, the DNA is TGTGCCAGCAGCTTATTAGGTATTGTAACTAGCGGGGCCAATGAGCAGTTCTTC.

This sequence joins TRBV11-3 and TRBJ1-4, with 7 bases that match TRBD1. CDR3 length equals 15 residues. Germline lookup yields CDR1 SGHNT and CDR2 YENEEA. J lost 4 bases, V lost 4 bases, and 6 bases had no gene match. The CDR3 DNA reads as TGTGCCAGCAGCTCTGTGACAGGGTTTAATGAAAAACTGTTTTTT. Protein sequence: CASSSVTGFNEKLFF.

The rearrangement joins TRBV4-2 to TRBJ2-2; D not resolved. The CDR3 is 15 amino acids. CDR1 is LGHNA, CDR2 YNFKEQ, per germline. Trimming removed 5 bases from V and 3 bases from J, with 13 bases in between. Here the CDR3 reads CASSVRIRDTGELFF. For the CDR3, the DNA is TGTGCCAGCAGCGTCCGTATAAGAGACACCGGGGAGCTGTTTTTT.

The CDR3 spells CASGTRDKLNEKLFF. As DNA, the CDR3 is TGCGCCAGCGGGACCCGGGACAAGCTTAATGAAAAACTGTTTTTT. The chain is built from TRBV4-1 and TRBJ1-4; maybe TRBD1 (6 bases). Germline-derived CDR1 and CDR2 are MGHRA and YSYEKL. V lost 8 bases, J lost 4 bases, and 17 bases lay in between. CDR3 length equals 15 residues.

The chain carries TRBV5-5 and TRBJ2-2, with 16 bases lining up with TRBD2. Germline V gives CDR1 SGHKS, CDR2 YYEKEE (reference sequence). With V trimmed by 4 bases and J by 5 bases, 2 bases remained unmatched. The CDR3 consists of 16 residues. The CDR3 DNA is TGTGCCAGCAGCCCGGGACTAGCGGGGGGGACCGGGGAGCTGTTTTTT. This gives the protein CASSPGLAGGTGELFF. The entire variable domain, with the rest obtained from reference TRBV5-5 and TRBJ2-2, is as follows: DAGVTQSPTHLIKTRGQQVTLRCSPISGHKSVSWYQQVLGQGPQFIFQYYEKEERGRGNFPDRFSARQFPNYSSELNVNALLLGDSALYLCASSPGLAGGTGELFFGEGSRLTVL.

The V and J genes are TRBV27 and TRBJ1-5, with D possibly being TRBD1 (6 bases). The V end lost 2 bases, the J end lost 5 bases, and 13 bases lay between the germline ends. The CDR3 contains 15 residues. Germline CDR1 and CDR2: MNHEY and SMNVEV (reference sequence). For the CDR3, the DNA is TGTGCCAGCAGTTTAAGGGGGAGGGAGCATCAGCCCCAGCATTTT. Amino acid sequence: CASSLRGREHQPQHF.

The genes are TRBV5-1 and TRBJ1-2; D might be TRBD1 (5 bases). The V and J ends lost 0 bases and 4 bases respectively, with 10 bases between them. The V gene's germline CDR1 is SGHRS and CDR2 YFSETQ. The CDR3 sequence is 14 residues long. CDR3 nucleotide sequence: TGCGCCAGCAGCTTGGAAGGGGATGGCTATGGCTACACCTTC. This gives the protein CASSLEGDGYGYTF.

This sequence joins TRBV7-9 and TRBJ1-2; D gene uncertain. The germline V gene encodes CDR1 SEHNR and CDR2 FQNEAQ (reference sequence). The CDR3 runs 14 residues. V gave up 5 bases and J gave up 4 bases, with 14 bases separating them. The CDR3 is CASSTSDGLYGYTF. The DNA of the CDR3 is TGTGCCAGCAGCACCTCGGACGGACTCTATGGCTACACCTTC.

This clone has only one observation. The CDR3 coding sequence is TGTGCCACCGCTCCGGGACAGGGGGTTTACGAGCAGTACTTC. Protein: CATAPGQGVYEQYF. The chain employs TRBV19 and TRBJ2-7; 11 bases are a match to TRBD1. Germline assignment: CDR1 LNHDA and CDR2 SQIVND (reference sequence). The V segment lost 10 bases and the J segment 4 bases; nucleotides outside the gene matches: 9. The CDR3 covers 14 residues. Based on the CDR3 plus reference TRBV19 and TRBJ2-7, the full variable domain is DGGITQSPKYLFRKEGQNVTLSCEQNLNHDAMYWYRQDPGQGLRLIYYSQIVNDFQKGDIAEGYSVSREKKESFPLTVTSAQKNPTAFYLCATAPGQGVYEQYFGPGTRLTVT.

V is TRBV2 and J is TRBJ2-7, with TRBD1 identical over 7 bases. The CDR3 spans 14 residues. J was trimmed by 7 bases and V by 10 bases; bases with no gene match: 16. Germline V gene lookup returns CDR1 SNHLY and CDR2 FYNNEI. CDR3 sequence reads: CAIKSGTVLREQYF. Here the CDR3 DNA reads TGTGCCATCAAATCCGGGACAGTTCTAAGAGAGCAGTACTTC.